The 15 T cell receptor beta chains listed next were all sequenced from one sample in a study of cytomegalovirus exposure and HLA in healthy donors. PCR amplification relied on 60 Vbeta primers (plus 13 Jbeta primers). Assay: immunoSEQ multiplex PCR; the TCRdb copy retains only in-frame clones and omits some. The sample includes some 170,000 clones, 80% of them seen just once. Sequencing used PBMCs. The receptors were sampled from a man between 18 and 29 years old in good health and CMV-seropositive.

The V gene is TRBV5-1, the J gene TRBJ2-1; tentative D call: TRBD1 (5 bases). The CDR3 runs 15 residues. In germline, CDR1 is SGHRS, CDR2 YFSETQ. Deletions cut 2 bases from V and 3 bases from J, with 12 bases between. CDR3 nucleotides: TGCGCCAGCAGCTTACTTCAGGGAAGCTACAATGAGCAGTTCTTC. Its protein product is CASSLLQGSYNEQFF.

V and J are TRBV27 and TRBJ2-7; TRBD1 aligns across 8 bases. After removal of 4 bases from V and 4 bases from J, the junction contained 6 bases not matched to a gene. CDR1 is MNHEY and CDR2 is SMNVEV in the germline V gene (reference sequence). The CDR3 runs to 14 residues. As DNA, the CDR3 is TGTGCCAGCAGTTACGGGACAGGAGAATACGAGCAGTACTTC. This sequence encodes CASSYGTGEYEQYF.

The V and J genes are TRBV7-6 and TRBJ1-1; D call uncertain. The germline V gene has CDR1 SGHVS and CDR2 FNYEAQ. With 1 base removed from V and 4 bases from J, the gap between germline ends came to 19 bases. The CDR3 consists of 17 residues. Here the CDR3 reads CASSLVSIPGIRTEAFF. The CDR3 nucleotides are TGTGCCAGCAGCTTAGTTTCAATACCGGGGATTCGCACTGAAGCTTTCTTT.

The V call is TRBV13, the J call TRBJ2-7; D possibly corresponds to TRBD1 (6 bases). Germline lookup yields CDR1 PRHDT and CDR2 FYEKMQ (reference sequence). The germline V and J ends were trimmed by 8 bases and 3 bases, with 20 bases remaining between them. The CDR3 has 15 amino acids. CDR3 residues: CASGHRARGSYEQYF. The CDR3 DNA reads as TGTGCCAGCGGACATCGGGCAAGGGGGAGCTACGAGCAGTACTTC.

The V gene is TRBV5-1, the J gene TRBJ2-5; no firm D call. This CDR3 region has 14 residues. Germline V gives CDR1 SGHRS, CDR2 YFSETQ. With 4 bases removed from V and 0 bases from J, the gap between germline ends came to 10 bases. The CDR3 spells CASSASRYQETQYF. The CDR3 bases are TGCGCCAGCAGCGCAAGCCGGTACCAAGAGACCCAGTACTTC.

This rearrangement joins TRBV15 to TRBJ2-7, with a weak D call TRBD1 (6 bases). This CDR3 has 15 amino acids. CDR1 and CDR2 from the germline V gene are LNHNV and YYDKDF (reference sequence). The V and J ends lost 1 base and 6 bases respectively, with 16 bases between them. CDR3 in DNA: TGTGCCACCAGCAGAGCGAGAGGGGGTTCGACCGAGCAGTACTTC. Translated, it gives CATSRARGGSTEQYF.

J is TRBJ2-4 and V is TRBV27; 13 bases fit TRBD2. V shed 5 bases, J shed 6 bases, and the junction held 4 bases outside the gene matches. The CDR3 totals 15 residues. Germline CDR1 and CDR2: MNHEY and SMNVEV (reference sequence). The CDR3 DNA reads as TGTGCCAGCAGTCCGGGACTAGCGGGGCTAAACATTCAGTACTTC. Its protein product is CASSPGLAGLNIQYF.

This clone was seen only a few times. The chain is built from TRBV18 and TRBJ2-3; 13 nucleotides align to TRBD2. The V segment lost 3 bases and the J segment 0 bases; nucleotides outside the gene matches: 9. Germline CDR1 is KGHSH and CDR2 is LQKENI. CDR3 length: 19 residues. As DNA, the CDR3 is TGTGCCAGCTCACCGAAAAGGACTAGCGGGAGTTTCAGCACAGATACGCAGTATTTT. Its translation: CASSPKRTSGSFSTDTQYF.

The chain joins TRBV18 to TRBJ2-2, with D unresolved. The CDR3 is made up of 17 amino acids. The V end was cut by 1 base, the J end by 7 bases, with 19 bases between. Germline CDR1 and CDR2: KGHSH and LQKENI. The CDR3 loop reads CASSPRASSSIDGELFF. Written as DNA, the CDR3 is TGTGCCAGCTCACCACGGGCCTCGAGTAGTATCGACGGGGAGCTGTTTTTT.

This chain joins TRBV5-8 and TRBJ2-3; D possibly corresponds to TRBD1 (5 bases). In germline, CDR1 is SGHTS, CDR2 YDEGEE. Between the trimmed V and J ends, which lost 2 bases and 2 bases, there was a span of 9 bases. The CDR3 has 14 amino acids. Written as DNA, the CDR3 is TGTGCCAGCAGCTTCCAGGGCCCCACAGATACGCAGTATTTT. It is translated as CASSFQGPTDTQYF.

As for this clone: The missing conserved phenylalanine or tryptophan at the end of this CDR3 makes a read error likely. This sequence joins TRBV5-4 and TRBJ1-6, with TRBD1 matching over 10 bases. Germline V CDR1 and CDR2: SGHNT, YYREEE (reference sequence). The CDR3 contains 15 residues. Trimming cost V 4 bases and J 9 bases; bases outside gene matches: 7. The CDR3 nucleotides read TGTGCCAGCAGCCCTGGGACAGGGGCAACTTCACCCCTCCACCTT. Its protein product is CASSPGTGATSPLHL.

This chain links TRBV25-1 with TRBJ1-1; D not resolved. Germline CDR1 MGHDK, CDR2 SYGVNS. The V end lost 0 bases, the J end lost 2 bases, and 4 bases lay between the germline ends. This CDR3 has 13 residues. The chain's CDR3 is CASSEYVNTEAFF. Here the CDR3 DNA reads TGTGCCAGCAGTGAATATGTAAACACTGAAGCTTTCTTT.

The chain joins TRBV10-3 to TRBJ1-6, with D maybe TRBD1 (5 bases). The CDR3 consists of 14 residues. The V gene's germline CDR1 is ENHRY and CDR2 SYGVKD. V was pared by 0 bases and J by 7 bases, with 7 bases between. The CDR3 DNA follows: TGTGCCATCAGTGAGTCGACAGCAAATTCACCCCTCCACTTT. This translates into CAISESTANSPLHF.

The chain is built from TRBV5-1 and TRBJ1-3; tentatively, D is TRBD1 (6 bases). The germline CDR1 and CDR2 sequences are SGHRS and YFSETQ. The CDR3 is 17 residues long. Trimming pared 0 bases from V and 1 base from J, leaving 14 bases between. This CDR3 is CASSLGNEGTSGNTIYF. DNA for the CDR3: TGCGCCAGCAGCTTGGGGAATGAAGGGACATCTGGAAACACCATATATTTT.

This clone was counted once. The J gene is TRBJ1-2, the V gene TRBV5-6, with D unresolved. This CDR3 contains 15 residues. Trimming removed 6 bases at V and 2 bases at J, with 17 bases between. Germline-derived CDR1 and CDR2 are SGHDT and YYEEEE. CDR3 sequence (DNA): TGTGCCAGCATCCACTATATGGAGACGAACTATGGCTACACCTTC. Translation gives CASIHYMETNYGYTF.